A single sample is the source of the 31 T cell receptor beta chains below, sequenced in a study of cytomegalovirus exposure and HLA in healthy donors. The PCR used 60 Vbeta and 13 Jbeta primers. Profiling relied on immunoSEQ multiplex PCR, and the TCRdb table lists in-frame clones only, not all of them. The sample lists fewer than 200,000 clones; roughly 84% were seen once. Sequenced material: PBMCs. Receptor source: a girl in the first two years of life in good health and CMV-seronegative.

This clone has only one observation. The V and J genes are TRBV7-8 and TRBJ2-7; possibly TRBD2 for D (5 bases). The V gene lost 1 base and the J gene lost 3 bases, with 13 bases spanning the gap. CDR1 and CDR2 (germline): SGHVS, FQNEAQ. This CDR3 is built from 15 residues. In DNA form, the CDR3 reads TGTGCCAGCAGCTTAGGTCCCTCGAGGGTCTACGAGCAGTACTTC. The encoded protein is CASSLGPSRVYEQYF. Looking up the rest from reference TRBV7-8 and TRBJ2-7 gives the full variable domain: GAGVSQSPRYKVAKRGQDVALRCDPISGHVSLFWYQQALGQGPEFLTYFQNEAQLDKSGLPSDRFFAERPEGSVSTLKIQRTQQEDSAVYLCASSLGPSRVYEQYFGPGTRLTVT.

The chain recombines TRBV6-1 with TRBJ1-2, with 8 nucleotides matching TRBD1. V dropped 3 bases and J dropped 4; count of bases not matched to a gene: 7. The CDR3 is made up of 15 amino acids. The germline V gene encodes CDR1 MNHNS and CDR2 SASEGT. The CDR3 is CASSEVDRASYGYTF. The CDR3 DNA reads as TGTGCCAGCAGTGAGGTGGACAGGGCAAGCTATGGCTACACCTTC.

The gene calls are TRBV5-1 and TRBJ2-2, with 7 bases matching TRBD2. The CDR3 has 15 residues. From germline, CDR1 is SGHRS and CDR2 YFSETQ. The junction had 9 bases not matched to a gene; V was cut back by 8 bases and J by 2 bases. CDR3 protein: CASLPGGTNTGELFF. The CDR3 coding sequence is TGCGCCAGTCTCCCCGGGGGGACTAACACCGGGGAGCTGTTTTTT.

The J gene is TRBJ2-1, the V gene TRBV12-1; the table's D call, TRBD2, has no DNA check behind it. TRBV12-1 is recorded as a pseudogene. The CDR3 has 17 residues. CDR3 sequence: CASSFIPGLAGYGEQFF. Here the CDR3 DNA reads TGTGCCAGCAGCTTTATTCCCGGACTAGCGGGGTATGGTGAGCAGTTCTTC.

J is TRBJ2-7 and V is TRBV29-1, with a tentative D call TRBD2 (6 bases). The CDR3 is 13 residues long. The ends were cut back, 4 bases at V and 4 bases at J, with 14 bases in the middle. CDR1 SQVTM and CDR2 ANQGSEA come from the germline V gene. The CDR3 bases are TGCAGCGTTGCGGTCGGGAGAGATTACGAGCAGTACTTC. Translated: CSVAVGRDYEQYF.

The chain couples TRBV18 to TRBJ2-5; possibly TRBD2 for D (6 bases). Trimming stripped 2 bases from V and 2 bases from J, with 15 bases between. This CDR3 has 16 residues. Germline-derived CDR1 and CDR2 are KGHSH and LQKENI. The CDR3: CASSPRSSAGQETQYF. The CDR3 bases are TGTGCCAGCTCACCAAGAAGTTCGGCGGGACAAGAGACCCAGTACTTC.

CDR3 nucleotides: TGTGCCAGCAGCGCGGTTAACAATGAGCAGTTCTTC. It specifies CASSAVNNEQFF. J is TRBJ2-1 and V is TRBV9; no clear D. With 3 bases removed from V and 5 bases from J, the gap between germline ends came to 6 bases. The CDR3 spans 12 residues. Germline CDR1 reads SGDLS; CDR2 reads YYNGEE.

The V and J genes are TRBV5-1 and TRBJ2-2, with 9 bases aligning to TRBD2. The CDR3 length is 18 residues. CDR1 is SGHRS and CDR2 is YFSETQ in the germline V gene. J lost 6 bases, V lost 6 bases, and 18 bases had no gene match. CDR3 coding DNA: TGCGCCAGCACCCGGAGACCTAGCGGGGTTTCCCCAGCCGGGGAGCTGTTTTTT. This codes for CASTRRPSGVSPAGELFF.

The chain couples TRBV7-3 to TRBJ2-1, with TRBD2 matching over 9 bases. The CDR3 is made up of 17 amino acids. The germline V gene has CDR1 SGHTA and CDR2 FQGTGA. Trimming cost V 5 bases and J 6 bases; bases outside gene matches: 14. Here the CDR3 reads CASSPRQGTSYLNEQFF. In DNA, the CDR3 is TGTGCCAGCAGCCCCCGTCAGGGGACTAGCTATCTCAATGAGCAGTTCTTC.

This clone came up once. The V call is TRBV10-3, the J call TRBJ2-2; D is perhaps TRBD2 (5 bases). This CDR3 has 12 amino acids. The germline gives CDR1 ENHRY, CDR2 SYGVKD. The V and J ends lost 9 bases and 7 bases respectively, with 12 bases between them. CDR3 protein: CAITNGDGELFF. The CDR3 bases are TGTGCCATAACGAACGGGGACGGGGAGCTGTTTTTT.

The J gene is TRBJ1-1, the V gene TRBV7-4; D ambiguous. The V end was cut by 1 base, the J end by 3 bases, with 12 bases between. Germline assignment: CDR1 SGHVT and CDR2 SQSDAQ. The CDR3 is 15 amino acids. The CDR3 nucleotides are TGTGCCAGCAGCTTAGGCTCCGGGGAACACACTGAAGCTTTCTTT. Its translation: CASSLGSGEHTEAFF.

The chain joins TRBV5-1 to TRBJ2-7; 8 nucleotides match TRBD2. The CDR3 length is 16 residues. CDR1 and CDR2 (germline): SGHRS, YFSETQ. V dropped 0 bases and J dropped 4; count of bases not matched to a gene: 9. CDR3: CASSLEGRVAGYEQYF. The CDR3 coding sequence is TGCGCCAGCAGCTTGGAGGGGCGGGTAGCGGGGTACGAGCAGTACTTC.

The CDR3 is CASSPDAADTQYF. In DNA, the CDR3 is TGTGCCAGCTCACCAGACGCGGCAGATACGCAGTATTTT. The V call is TRBV18, the J call TRBJ2-3; D is undetermined. V was cut by 2 bases and J by 4 bases, with 7 bases left in between. From germline, CDR1 is KGHSH and CDR2 LQKENI. The CDR3 loop spans 13 amino acids.

Only one count was recorded for this clone. The chain uses TRBV4-1 and TRBJ2-5; a possible D gene is TRBD1 (5 bases). Trimming left V 0 bases short and J 4 bases short, with 15 bases between. The CDR3 totals 16 residues. The germline gives CDR1 MGHRA, CDR2 YSYEKL. As DNA, the CDR3 is TGCGCCAGCAGCCAAGATGGGGCCGCCGGCACAGAGACCCAGTACTTC. This sequence encodes CASSQDGAAGTETQYF.

The chain joins TRBV9 to TRBJ2-1, with a weak D call TRBD2 (5 bases). Between the trimmed V and J ends, which lost 0 bases and 6 bases, there was a span of 10 bases. CDR3 length equals 14 residues. Germline V gene sequence: CDR1 SGDLS, CDR2 YYNGEE. The CDR3 spells CASSVVPGFNEQFF. In DNA form, the CDR3 reads TGTGCCAGCAGCGTAGTCCCGGGGTTCAATGAGCAGTTCTTC.

The rearrangement links TRBV7-9 to TRBJ2-4, with 8 bases aligning to TRBD1. Germline CDR1 SEHNR, CDR2 FQNEAQ (reference sequence). V trimming: 3 bases; J trimming: 6 bases; junction bases outside the gene matches: 4. The CDR3 consists of 14 residues. The CDR3 protein is CASSFTTGGNIQYF. CDR3 DNA sequence: TGTGCCAGCAGCTTTACCACAGGGGGAAACATTCAGTACTTC.

The rearrangement joins TRBV25-1 to TRBJ2-1, with D unresolved. Germline CDR1 and CDR2: MGHDK and SYGVNS. This CDR3 contains 13 residues. Trimming left V 2 bases short and J 4 bases short, with 6 bases between. The CDR3 region is CASSEAGYNEQFF. The CDR3, as DNA: TGTGCCAGCAGTGAAGCAGGATACAATGAGCAGTTCTTC.

The rearrangement joins TRBV6-5 to TRBJ2-7, with TRBD1 identical over 9 bases. Germline V gene sequence: CDR1 MNHEY, CDR2 SVGAGI. The CDR3 extends over 15 amino acids. V lost 6 bases to trimming and J lost 1 base; unmatched junction nucleotides: 7. The CDR3 loop is CASRGTGPSSYEQYF. In DNA, the CDR3 is TGTGCCAGCAGGGGGACAGGGCCTTCTTCCTACGAGCAGTACTTC.

The chain uses TRBV4-1 and TRBJ2-7; tentatively, D is TRBD1 (5 bases). Deletions cut 2 bases from V and 3 bases from J, with 14 bases between. The CDR3 is 15 amino acids. Germline loops: CDR1 MGHRA, CDR2 YSYEKL. The CDR3 bases are TGCGCCAGCAGCCAAAGTACAGGTTACGGCTACGAGCAGTACTTC. It encodes CASSQSTGYGYEQYF.

In DNA form, the CDR3 reads TGCGCCAGCAGCCAGGATGAGACCCAGTACTTC. Its translation is CASSQDETQYF. V is TRBV5-1 and J is TRBJ2-5; D is unclear. V was cut by 4 bases and J by 5 bases, with 6 bases left in between. CDR1 is SGHRS, CDR2 YFSETQ, per germline. This CDR3 is 11 amino acids long. The full variable domain, completed using reference TRBV5-1 and TRBJ2-5, is KAGVTQTPRYLIKTRGQQVTLSCSPISGHRSVSWYQQTPGQGLQFLFEYFSETQRNKGNFPGRFSGRQFSNSRSEMNVSTLELGDSALYLCASSQDETQYFGPGTRLLVL.

The chain links TRBV18 to TRBJ2-3; D may be TRBD2 (6 bases). V was pared by 3 bases and J by 2 bases, with 9 bases between. CDR3 size: 14 residues. Germline CDR1 and CDR2: KGHSH and LQKENI. The chain's CDR3 is CASSPQDYTDTQYF. The CDR3 DNA follows: TGTGCCAGCTCACCCCAGGACTACACAGATACGCAGTATTTT. The full variable domain, with the rest looked up from reference TRBV18 and TRBJ2-3, is NAGVMQNPRHLVRRRGQEARLRCSPMKGHSHVYWYRQLPEEGLKFMVYLQKENIIDESGMPKERFSAEFPKEGPSILRIQQVVRGDSAAYFCASSPQDYTDTQYFGPGTRLTVL.

This chain links TRBV10-3 with TRBJ2-7; D perhaps matches TRBD2 (5 bases). CDR1 ENHRY and CDR2 SYGVKD come from the germline V gene. The CDR3 extends over 12 amino acids. V was cut by 4 bases and J by 7 bases, with 11 bases left in between. The CDR3 sequence is CAISAREREQYF. As DNA, the CDR3 is TGTGCCATCAGTGCACGGGAAAGAGAGCAGTACTTC.

The J gene is TRBJ1-3, the V gene TRBV5-1, with D possibly being TRBD1 (5 bases). CDR1 is SGHRS, CDR2 YFSETQ, per germline. CDR3 size: 17 residues. With 2 bases removed from V and 0 bases from J, the gap between germline ends came to 15 bases. CDR3 residues: CASSFDLAGTSGNTIYF. The CDR3 nucleotides are TGCGCCAGCAGCTTCGATCTGGCGGGGACCTCTGGAAACACCATATATTTT.

The chain has TRBV9 and TRBJ2-3, with D possibly matching TRBD2 (6 bases). The germline V gene has CDR1 SGDLS and CDR2 YYNGEE. CDR3 length equals 18 residues. V dropped 0 bases and J dropped 6 bases, with 23 bases sitting between them. CDR3 in DNA: TGTGCCAGCAGCGTAGTTGCTCGAGGGCTAGCAGGAGGGGATACGCAGTATTTT. This sequence encodes CASSVVARGLAGGDTQYF.

The chain uses TRBV6-1 and TRBJ2-7; TRBD1 aligns across 8 bases. Germline CDR1 is MNHNS and CDR2 is SASEGT. Trimming cost V 5 bases and J 4 bases; bases outside gene matches: 4. The CDR3 is 13 amino acids. CDR3 in amino acids: CASSWDRNYEQYF. CDR3 nucleotides: TGTGCCAGCAGTTGGGACAGGAATTACGAGCAGTACTTC.

The table lists this clone with a count of one. V usage is TRBV7-3 and J usage is TRBJ2-3; a possible D gene is TRBD2 (6 bases). This CDR3 region has 13 residues. V lost 5 bases and J 4 bases, leaving 10 bases between the germline ends. From germline, CDR1 is SGHTA and CDR2 FQGTGA. The CDR3 DNA reads TGTGCCAGCAGCCCCGGAGGGCCAGATACGCAGTATTTT. Translated, it gives CASSPGGPDTQYF.

The chain is built from TRBV6-5 and TRBJ1-4, with a weak D call TRBD1 (6 bases). This CDR3 comprises 15 residues. Germline CDR1 is MNHEY and CDR2 is SVGAGI. The ends were cut back, 5 bases at V and 0 bases at J, with 10 bases in the middle. The CDR3 reads CASSPQGTTNEKLFF. Here the CDR3 DNA reads TGTGCCAGCAGTCCCCAGGGGACAACTAATGAAAAACTGTTTTTT.

This sequence joins TRBV28 and TRBJ1-5; D might be TRBD1 (6 bases). CDR1 is MDHEN, CDR2 SYDVKM, per germline. V was clipped by 7 bases and J by 1 base, with 8 bases between them. The CDR3 consists of 13 residues. This CDR3 reads CASIQGSNQPQHF. In DNA form, the CDR3 reads TGTGCCAGCATTCAGGGGAGCAATCAGCCCCAGCATTTT.

Here the CDR3 reads CASSLPLVRSAEANYGYTF. DNA of the CDR3: TGCGCCAGCAGCTTGCCCCTCGTCCGCTCAGCCGAGGCTAACTATGGCTACACCTTC. This chain links TRBV5-1 with TRBJ1-2; no firm D call. The CDR3 spans 19 residues. With 1 base removed from V and 0 bases from J, the gap between germline ends came to 22 bases. Germline CDR1 reads SGHRS; CDR2 reads YFSETQ.

The rearrangement uses TRBV6-1 and TRBJ2-5; D is unclear. With 2 bases removed from V and 1 base from J, the gap between germline ends came to 14 bases. The CDR3 length is 16 residues. CDR1 and CDR2 from the germline V gene are MNHNS and SASEGT. In nucleotides, the CDR3 is TGTGCCAGCAGTGAAAAAAACTTGGCGGTCCAAGAGACCCAGTACTTC. It encodes CASSEKNLAVQETQYF.

This clone was counted only a few times. The J gene is TRBJ1-1, the V gene TRBV5-1; D unresolved. Trimming took off 2 bases at V and 1 base at J, with 6 bases between the two ends. This CDR3 spans 13 amino acids. Germline CDR1 reads SGHRS; CDR2 reads YFSETQ. Here the CDR3 DNA reads TGCGCCAGCAGCTTCAGTACGAACACTGAAGCTTTCTTT. Translated: CASSFSTNTEAFF. Based on the CDR3 plus reference TRBV5-1 and TRBJ1-1, the full variable domain is KAGVTQTPRYLIKTRGQQVTLSCSPISGHRSVSWYQQTPGQGLQFLFEYFSETQRNKGNFPGRFSGRQFSNSRSEMNVSTLELGDSALYLCASSFSTNTEAFFGQGTRLTVV.